The 13 T cell receptor beta chains below all came from one sample that was sequenced in a study of identical twins. TCRdb re-derived calls from the 5' RACE reads in MiXCR, one entry per CDR3 protein. Of 400,000 to 650,000 distinct CDR3 sequences listed, about 20% are singletons. This sample also belongs to another study, concerning T cells expressing NK-cell markers.

Sample: CD4+ T cells sorted from blood. The receptors come from a woman in her late teens or twenties in good health.

This clonotype was picked up a small number of times. The CDR3 spells CASSLWDRDSPLHF. CDR3 DNA: TGTGCCAGCAGCTTGTGGGACAGGGATTCACCCCTCCACTTT. V and J are TRBV5-6 and TRBJ1-6; 9 bases fit TRBD1. Germline-derived CDR1 and CDR2 are SGHDT and YYEEEE. The CDR3 is 14 amino acids. V dropped 1 base and J dropped 8; count of bases not matched to a gene: 1.

This clonotype was seen a handful of times. The chain combines TRBV7-7 with TRBJ2-1; TRBD2 matches at 7 bases. The CDR3 contains 15 residues. Germline-derived CDR1 and CDR2 are SSHAT and FNYEAQ (reference sequence). J was trimmed by 6 bases and V by 1 base; bases with no gene match: 6. The CDR3 sequence is CASSLGGGQGNEQFF. CDR3 DNA: TGTGCCAGCAGCTTAGGGGGAGGGCAGGGCAATGAGCAGTTCTTC.

The chain recombines TRBV20-1 with TRBJ2-1, with 8 bases matching TRBD2. Germline loops: CDR1 DFQATT, CDR2 SNEGSKA (reference sequence). Trimming at V came to 2 bases and at J to 6 bases, leaving 6 bases not matched to a gene. The CDR3 length is 14 residues. The CDR3 sequence: CSARLAGRINEQFF. The DNA for the CDR3 is TGCAGTGCTAGACTAGCGGGCCGGATCAATGAGCAGTTCTTC.

Ten or more counts support this clonotype. V usage is TRBV29-1 and J usage is TRBJ2-1, with D perhaps TRBD2 (6 bases). Trimming took 6 bases from V and 0 from J, leaving 12 bases between them. Germline CDR1 and CDR2: SQVTM and ANQGSEA. The CDR3 is 14 residues long. DNA for the CDR3: TGCAGCGTGGACTATAGGAGCTCCTACAATGAGCAGTTCTTC. Translated, it gives CSVDYRSSYNEQFF.

V is TRBV20-1 and J is TRBJ1-2; unclear D gene. V was trimmed by 0 bases and J by 6 bases, leaving 14 bases between them. Germline V CDR1 and CDR2: DFQATT, SNEGSKA (reference sequence). There are 14 residues in the CDR3. This CDR3 is CSARDIITPDGYTF. The CDR3 DNA reads as TGCAGTGCTAGAGATATCATCACCCCGGATGGCTACACCTTC.

The genes are TRBV5-1 and TRBJ1-4, with D maybe TRBD1 (5 bases). This CDR3 region has 14 residues. Trimming cost V 10 bases and J 4 bases, with 17 bases left between them. CDR1 and CDR2 (germline): SGHRS, YFSETQ. The CDR3 protein is CASTPGTHNEKLFF. The DNA for the CDR3 is TGCGCCTCTACACCCGGGACCCATAATGAAAAACTGTTTTTT. The complete variable domain, with remaining parts taken from reference TRBV5-1 and TRBJ1-4, reads KAGVTQTPRYLIKTRGQQVTLSCSPISGHRSVSWYQQTPGQGLQFLFEYFSETQRNKGNFPGRFSGRQFSNSRSEMNVSTLELGDSALYLCASTPGTHNEKLFFGSGTQLSVL.

This rearrangement joins TRBV7-9 to TRBJ2-3; 9 bases fit TRBD2. The junction had 5 bases not matched to a gene; V was cut back by 5 bases and J by 2 bases. The germline V gene encodes CDR1 SEHNR and CDR2 FQNEAQ (reference sequence). CDR3 size: 15 residues. CDR3 loop: CASSRLAETTDTQYF. The CDR3 DNA sequence: TGTGCCAGCAGCCGACTAGCGGAAACCACAGATACGCAGTATTTT.

This clonotype was seen repeatedly, ten times or more. V gene TRBV29-1 combines with J gene TRBJ2-2, with D uncertain. Trimming took off 4 bases at V and 6 bases at J, with 9 bases between the two ends. The CDR3 totals 12 residues. Germline V gives CDR1 SQVTM, CDR2 ANQGSEA. In nucleotides, the CDR3 is TGCAGCGTTGGGAAGGATGCCGGGGAGCTGTTTTTT. As protein: CSVGKDAGELFF.

This clonotype came up many times. The chain employs TRBV5-6 and TRBJ2-2; D ambiguous. There are 15 residues in the CDR3. V lost 4 bases to trimming and J lost 3 bases, with 13 bases between them. Per the germline V gene, CDR1 is SGHDT and CDR2 is YYEEEE. The CDR3 nucleotides read TGTGCCAGCAGCAGGGTGGCGACGTACACCGGGGAGCTGTTTTTT. Translating it yields CASSRVATYTGELFF. The full variable domain, rest sourced from reference TRBV5-6 and TRBJ2-2, is DAGVTQSPTHLIKTRGQQVTLRCSPKSGHDTVSWYQQALGQGPQFIFQYYEEEERQRGNFPDRFSGHQFPNYSSELNVNALLLGDSALYLCASSRVATYTGELFFGEGSRLTVL.

This clonotype was seen only a few times. The chain has TRBV5-1 and TRBJ2-7, with D perhaps given as TRBD1 or TRBD2 (6 bases each). The V gene's germline CDR1 is SGHRS and CDR2 YFSETQ. V was clipped by 1 base and J by 4 bases, with 15 bases between them. CDR3 length: 15 amino acids. The CDR3 here is CASSLRPQGRYEQYF. The CDR3 DNA follows: TGCGCCAGCAGCTTGAGGCCCCAGGGGAGGTACGAGCAGTACTTC. Based on the CDR3 plus reference TRBV5-1 and TRBJ2-7, the full variable domain is KAGVTQTPRYLIKTRGQQVTLSCSPISGHRSVSWYQQTPGQGLQFLFEYFSETQRNKGNFPGRFSGRQFSNSRSEMNVSTLELGDSALYLCASSLRPQGRYEQYFGPGTRLTVT.

This clonotype was picked up many times. V is TRBV10-1 and J is TRBJ2-1; D not certain. Germline lookup yields CDR1 WNHNN and CDR2 SYGVQD (reference sequence). Trimming pared 2 bases from V and 2 bases from J, leaving 10 bases between. The CDR3 runs 15 residues. Here the CDR3 reads CASSEGQRPYNEQFF. As DNA, the CDR3 is TGCGCCAGCAGTGAGGGGCAGAGACCCTACAATGAGCAGTTCTTC.

This clonotype occurred a few times. The chain recombines TRBV5-1 with TRBJ1-1, with D perhaps TRBD1 (6 bases). The CDR3 totals 16 residues. CDR1 SGHRS and CDR2 YFSETQ come from the germline V gene. V was cut by 4 bases and J by 1 base, with 17 bases left in between. The CDR3 reads CASSPTELGGNTEAFF. CDR3 nucleotide sequence: TGCGCCAGCAGCCCTACAGAACTAGGGGGGAACACTGAAGCTTTCTTT.

This clonotype was recorded a few times. This rearrangement joins TRBV5-1 to TRBJ2-3, with D unresolved. The CDR3 is 12 amino acids. CDR1 and CDR2 from the germline V gene are SGHRS and YFSETQ. Trimming stripped 5 bases from V and 5 bases from J, with 9 bases between. CDR3 amino acids: CASSLHVDTQYF. The DNA for the CDR3 is TGCGCCAGCAGTCTGCATGTAGATACGCAGTATTTT.